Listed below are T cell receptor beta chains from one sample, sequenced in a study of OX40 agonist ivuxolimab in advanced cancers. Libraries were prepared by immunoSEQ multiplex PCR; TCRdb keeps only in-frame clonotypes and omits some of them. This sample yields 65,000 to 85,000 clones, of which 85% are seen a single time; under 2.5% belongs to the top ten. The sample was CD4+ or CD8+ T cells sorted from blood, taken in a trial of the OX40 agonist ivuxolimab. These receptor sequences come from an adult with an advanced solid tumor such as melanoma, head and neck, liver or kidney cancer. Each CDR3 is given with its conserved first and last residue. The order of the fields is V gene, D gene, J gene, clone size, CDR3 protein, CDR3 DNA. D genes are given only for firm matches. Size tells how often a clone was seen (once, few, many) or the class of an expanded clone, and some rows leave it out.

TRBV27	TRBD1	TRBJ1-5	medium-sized	CASSLGQGPPGNQPQHF	TGTGCCAGCAGTTTGGGACAGGGCCCCCCCGGGAATCAGCCCCAGCATTTT
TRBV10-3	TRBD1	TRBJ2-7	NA	CAISESTGFDEQYF	TGTGCCATCAGTGAGTCGACAGGGTTCGACGAGCAGTACTTC
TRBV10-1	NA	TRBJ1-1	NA	CASSERPNTEAFF	TGCGCCAGCAGTGAGCGGCCAAACACTGAAGCTTTCTTT
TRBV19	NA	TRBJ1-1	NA	CASSIGGGRRAEAFF	TGTGCCAGTAGTATCGGGGGAGGGCGGAGGGCTGAAGCTTTCTTT
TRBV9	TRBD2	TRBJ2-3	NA	CASSVAQAGGLDTQYF	TGTGCCAGCAGCGTAGCTCAAGCGGGGGGCTTAGATACGCAGTATTTT
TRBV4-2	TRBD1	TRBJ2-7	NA	CASSQGQGAGYEQYF	TGTGCCAGCAGCCAAGGACAGGGGGCTGGGTACGAGCAGTACTTC
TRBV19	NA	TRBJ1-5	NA	CASTPGGGQPQHF	TGTGCCAGTACCCCGGGTGGGGGTCAGCCCCAGCATTTT
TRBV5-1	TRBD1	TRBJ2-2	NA	CASSLTGTGTGDTGELFF	TGCGCCAGCAGCTTGACCGGGACAGGGACGGGCGACACCGGGGAGCTGTTTTTT
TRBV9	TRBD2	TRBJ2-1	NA	CASSVALADDSNEQFF	TGTGCCAGCAGCGTGGCTCTAGCGGACGACAGCAATGAGCAGTTCTTC
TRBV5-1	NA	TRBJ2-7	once	CASSYEQYF	TGCGCCAGTTCGTACGAGCAGTACTTC
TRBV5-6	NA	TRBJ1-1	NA	CASSHGQNTEAFF	TGTGCCAGCAGCCACGGACAGAACACTGAAGCTTTCTTT
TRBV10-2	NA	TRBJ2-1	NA	CASSEYRNNEQFF	TGCGCCAGCAGTGAGTATCGTAACAATGAGCAGTTCTTC
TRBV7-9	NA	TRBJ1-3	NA	CASSRGDRSGNTIYF	TGTGCCAGCAGCCGAGGGGACCGCTCTGGAAACACCATATATTTT
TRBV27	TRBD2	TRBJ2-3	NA	CASSPSFGSGRASTDTQYF	TGTGCCAGCAGTCCCTCCTTCGGCAGCGGGAGGGCTAGCACAGATACGCAGTATTTT
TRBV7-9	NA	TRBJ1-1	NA	CASSRRVRMNTEAFF	TGTGCCAGCAGCCGCAGGGTGCGGATGAACACTGAAGCTTTCTTT
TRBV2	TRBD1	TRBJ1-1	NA	CASNGTDMNTEAFF	TGTGCCAGCAACGGGACAGACATGAACACTGAAGCTTTCTTT
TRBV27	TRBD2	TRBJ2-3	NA	CASTHSGRPSTDTQYF	TGTGCCAGCACCCATAGCGGGAGACCTAGCACAGATACGCAGTATTTT
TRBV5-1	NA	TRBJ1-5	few	CASSLGQSNQPQHF	TGCGCCAGCAGCTTGGGGCAGTCCAATCAGCCCCAGCATTTT
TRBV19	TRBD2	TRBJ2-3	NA	CASSLGTSGSLNTQYF	TGTGCCAGTAGCCTCGGGACTAGCGGGAGTTTGAATACGCAGTATTTT
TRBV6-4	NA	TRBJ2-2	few	CASSDANTGELFF	TGTGCCAGCAGTGACGCTAACACCGGGGAGCTGTTTTTT
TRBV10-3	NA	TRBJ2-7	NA	CAISRGSEQYF	TGTGCCATCAGCCGGGGGAGCGAGCAGTACTTC
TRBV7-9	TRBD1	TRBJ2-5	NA	CASSLGQGTIETQYF	TGTGCCAGCAGCTTAGGACAGGGGACAATAGAGACCCAGTACTTC
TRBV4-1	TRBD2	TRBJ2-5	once	CASSRGTSGSGETQYF	TGCGCCAGCAGTCGAGGGACTAGCGGGAGCGGAGAGACCCAGTACTTC
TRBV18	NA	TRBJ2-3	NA	CASSPPTRSTDTQYF	TGTGCCAGCTCACCCCCTACACGCAGCACAGATACGCAGTATTTT
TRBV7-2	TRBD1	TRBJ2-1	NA	CASSSAGQGTYNEQFF	TGTGCCAGCAGCTCAGCCGGACAGGGAACCTACAATGAGCAGTTCTTC
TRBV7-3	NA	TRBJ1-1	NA	CASSFGQYTEAFF	TGTGCCAGCAGCTTTGGACAGTACACTGAAGCTTTCTTT
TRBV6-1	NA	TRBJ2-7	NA	CASSEQGYEQYF	TGTGCCAGCAGTGAGCAGGGATACGAGCAGTACTTC
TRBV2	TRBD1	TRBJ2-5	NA	CASSETGSQETQYF	TGTGCCAGCAGCGAGACAGGGAGCCAAGAGACCCAGTACTTC
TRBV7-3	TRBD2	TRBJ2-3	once	CASSSSTGGADTQYF	TGTGCCAGCAGCTCCTCTACGGGGGGGGCGGATACGCAGTATTTT
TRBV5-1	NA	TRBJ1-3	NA	CASSQQGSGNTIYF	TGCGCCAGCAGCCAACAGGGCTCCGGAAACACCATATATTTT
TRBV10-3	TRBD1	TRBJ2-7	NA	CAISGGTGGNYYEQYF	TGTGCCATCAGTGGGGGGACAGGGGGTAATTACTACGAGCAGTACTTC
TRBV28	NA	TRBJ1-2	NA	CASSLSTFNYGYTF	TGTGCCAGCAGTTTATCTACTTTTAACTATGGCTACACCTTC
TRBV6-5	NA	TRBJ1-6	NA	CASRNLGRNNSPLHF	TGTGCCAGCAGGAACCTGGGGCGGAATAATTCACCCCTCCACTTT
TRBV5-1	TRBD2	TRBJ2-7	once	CASSGGLAGLEQYF	TGCGCCAGCAGCGGCGGGCTAGCGGGACTCGAGCAGTACTTC
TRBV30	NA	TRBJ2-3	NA	CAWSALPGRGDTQYF	TGTGCCTGGAGCGCCCTCCCGGGGAGAGGCGATACGCAGTATTTT
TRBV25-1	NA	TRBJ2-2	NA	CASSKSNTGELFF	TGTGCCAGCAGTAAATCGAACACCGGGGAGCTGTTTTTT
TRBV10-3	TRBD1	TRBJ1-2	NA	CAISESGTANYGYTF	TGTGCCATCAGTGAGTCCGGGACAGCTAACTATGGCTACACCTTC
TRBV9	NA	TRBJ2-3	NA	CASSVTSARSTDTQYF	TGTGCCAGCAGCGTCACCAGCGCGAGAAGCACAGATACGCAGTATTTT
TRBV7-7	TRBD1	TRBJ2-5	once	CASSPGQGRETQYF	TGTGCTAGCAGCCCTGGACAGGGTCGAGAGACCCAGTACTTC